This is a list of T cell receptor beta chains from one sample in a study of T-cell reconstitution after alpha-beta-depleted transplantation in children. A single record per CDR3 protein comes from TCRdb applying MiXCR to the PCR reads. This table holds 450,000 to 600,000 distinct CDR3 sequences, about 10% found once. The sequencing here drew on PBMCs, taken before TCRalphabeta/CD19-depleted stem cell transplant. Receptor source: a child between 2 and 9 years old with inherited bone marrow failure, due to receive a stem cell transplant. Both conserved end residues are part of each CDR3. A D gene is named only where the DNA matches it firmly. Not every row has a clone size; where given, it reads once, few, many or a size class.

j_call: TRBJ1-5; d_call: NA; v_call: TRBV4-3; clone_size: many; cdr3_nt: TGCGCCAGCAGCCAAAGGACAGGCAATCAGCCCCAGCATTTT; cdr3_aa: CASSQRTGNQPQHF
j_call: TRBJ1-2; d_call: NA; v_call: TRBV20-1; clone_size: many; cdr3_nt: TGCAGTGCTAGAGAGTCGGCTAACTATGGCTACACCTTC; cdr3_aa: CSARESANYGYTF
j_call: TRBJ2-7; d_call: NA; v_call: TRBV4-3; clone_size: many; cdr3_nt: TGCGCCAGCAGCCAAGCATATCCACCGGCGGCCTACGAGCAGTACTTC; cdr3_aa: CASSQAYPPAAYEQYF
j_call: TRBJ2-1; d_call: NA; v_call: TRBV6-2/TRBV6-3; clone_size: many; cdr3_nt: TGTGCCAGCAGACCTACCGGGACAAGTCGCGATGAGCAGTTCTTC; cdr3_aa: CASRPTGTSRDEQFF
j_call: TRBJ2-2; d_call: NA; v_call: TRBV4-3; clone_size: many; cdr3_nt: TGCGCCAGCAGCCAAGATCCCATCGGCCAGGAGCTGTTTTTT; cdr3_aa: CASSQDPIGQELFF
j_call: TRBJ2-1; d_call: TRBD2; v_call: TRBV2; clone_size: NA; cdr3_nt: TGTGCCAGCAGTGAATATCCTAGCGGGGGGGCGTCCTACAATGAGCAGTTCTTC; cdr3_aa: CASSEYPSGGASYNEQFF
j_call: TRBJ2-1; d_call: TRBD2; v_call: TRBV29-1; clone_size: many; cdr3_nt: TGCAGCGTTGGGGGAGCGGGAGTAGAGCAGTTCTTC; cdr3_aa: CSVGGAGVEQFF
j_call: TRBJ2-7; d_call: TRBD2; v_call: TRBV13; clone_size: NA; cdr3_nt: TGTGCCAGCAGCTTTACTAGCGGGAGGGTAAGCGAGCAGTACTTC; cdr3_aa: CASSFTSGRVSEQYF
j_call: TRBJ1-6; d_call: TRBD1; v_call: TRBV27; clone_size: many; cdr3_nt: TGTGCCAGCAGTTCCCTGACAGGGGTCTATAATTCACCCCTCCACTTT; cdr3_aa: CASSSLTGVYNSPLHF
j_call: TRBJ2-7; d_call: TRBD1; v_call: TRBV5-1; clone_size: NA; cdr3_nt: TGCGCCAGCAGCTTTTTTACCGGGGACAGCCGATCCTACGAGCAGTACTTC; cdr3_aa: CASSFFTGDSRSYEQYF
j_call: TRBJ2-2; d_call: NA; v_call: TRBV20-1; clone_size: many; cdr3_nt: TGCAGTGCTATTGACCTCAGGCGGCCCCCGAACACCGGGGAGCTGTTTTTT; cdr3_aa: CSAIDLRRPPNTGELFF
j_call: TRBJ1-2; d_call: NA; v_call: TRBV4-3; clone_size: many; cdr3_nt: TGCGCCAGCAGCCAAGATCCGGGAATTACAGGGAAGCCTCTCTTC; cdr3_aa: CASSQDPGITGKPLF
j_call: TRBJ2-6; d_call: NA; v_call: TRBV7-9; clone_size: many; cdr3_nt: TGTGCCAGCAGTTCCCTTCTACTCATCGGGGCCAACGTCCTGACTTTC; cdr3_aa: CASSSLLLIGANVLTF
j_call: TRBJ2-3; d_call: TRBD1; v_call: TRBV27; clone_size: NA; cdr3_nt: TGTGCCAGCAGTTTGGGTCCAGGGACAGGGGGCCCAGATACGCGGTATTTT; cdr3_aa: CASSLGPGTGGPDTRYF
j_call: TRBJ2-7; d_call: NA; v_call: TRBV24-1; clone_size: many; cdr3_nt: TGTGCCACCAGTGACCCGGACAGCGGGTACTACGAGCAGTACTTC; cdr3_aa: CATSDPDSGYYEQYF
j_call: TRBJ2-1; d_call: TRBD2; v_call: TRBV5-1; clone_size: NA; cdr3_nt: TGCGCCAGCTACCCCAGCGGGATGGGCGGTGAGCAGTTCTTC; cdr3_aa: CASYPSGMGGEQFF
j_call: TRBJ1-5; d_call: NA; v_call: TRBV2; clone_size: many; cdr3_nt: TGTGCCAGCAACCGGGTTGGGAGGGGTTCCAATCAGCCCCAGCATTTT; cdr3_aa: CASNRVGRGSNQPQHF
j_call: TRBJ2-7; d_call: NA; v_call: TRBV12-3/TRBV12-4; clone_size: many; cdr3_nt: TGTGCCAGCACCAACACAGGTGCTCTCGAGCAGTACTTC; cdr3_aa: CASTNTGALEQYF
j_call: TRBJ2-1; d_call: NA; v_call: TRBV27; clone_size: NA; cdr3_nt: TGTGCCAGCGGCTACACAGGGTATGAGCAGTTCTTC; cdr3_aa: CASGYTGYEQFF
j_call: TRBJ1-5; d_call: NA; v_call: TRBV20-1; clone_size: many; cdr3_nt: TGCAGTGCTAGTCAAGGGGTTGATCAGCCCCAGCATTTT; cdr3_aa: CSASQGVDQPQHF
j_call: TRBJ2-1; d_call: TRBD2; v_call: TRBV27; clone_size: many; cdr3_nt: TGTGCCAGCATGTCGGTGGGAGGGGAGCAGTTCTTC; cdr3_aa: CASMSVGGEQFF
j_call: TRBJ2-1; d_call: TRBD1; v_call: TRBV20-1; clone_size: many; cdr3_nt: TGCAGTGCTAGAGTTCGGACAGGGTCTCACAATGAGCAGTTCTTC; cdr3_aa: CSARVRTGSHNEQFF
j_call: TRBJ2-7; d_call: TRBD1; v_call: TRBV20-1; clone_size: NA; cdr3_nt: TGCAGTCCGTTAAGGGACAGCTCCTACGAGCAGTACTTC; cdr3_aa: CSPLRDSSYEQYF
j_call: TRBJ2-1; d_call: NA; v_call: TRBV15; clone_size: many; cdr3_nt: TGTGCCACCAGCAGAACTACCGGGACCCAAGACAATGAGCAGTTCTTC; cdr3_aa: CATSRTTGTQDNEQFF
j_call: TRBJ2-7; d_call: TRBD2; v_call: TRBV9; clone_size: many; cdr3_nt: TGTGCCAGCAGCGTAGTAGCGGGAGACTACGAGCAGTACTTC; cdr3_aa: CASSVVAGDYEQYF
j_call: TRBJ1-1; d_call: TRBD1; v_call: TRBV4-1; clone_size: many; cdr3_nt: TGCGCCAGCAGCCAACCCGTCAGGGGGAAGGATACTGAAGCTTTCTTT; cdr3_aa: CASSQPVRGKDTEAFF
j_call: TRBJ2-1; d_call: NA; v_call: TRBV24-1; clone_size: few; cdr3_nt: TGTGCCACCAGTGACCACCTGGACCCCTACAATGAGCAGTTCTTC; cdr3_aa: CATSDHLDPYNEQFF
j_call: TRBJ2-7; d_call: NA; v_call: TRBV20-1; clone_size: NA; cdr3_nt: TGCAGTGCTAGGCCCGGTTGGAACACCTACGAGCAGTACTTC; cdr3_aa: CSARPGWNTYEQYF
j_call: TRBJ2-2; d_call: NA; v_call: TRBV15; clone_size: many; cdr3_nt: TGTGCCACCAGCTTCGGGTACGCCGGGGAGCTGTTTTTT; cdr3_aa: CATSFGYAGELFF
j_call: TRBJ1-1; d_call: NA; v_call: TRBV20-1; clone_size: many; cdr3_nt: TGCAGTGCTAGAGATTCATGGGGGGTCACTGAAGCTTTCTTT; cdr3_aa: CSARDSWGVTEAFF